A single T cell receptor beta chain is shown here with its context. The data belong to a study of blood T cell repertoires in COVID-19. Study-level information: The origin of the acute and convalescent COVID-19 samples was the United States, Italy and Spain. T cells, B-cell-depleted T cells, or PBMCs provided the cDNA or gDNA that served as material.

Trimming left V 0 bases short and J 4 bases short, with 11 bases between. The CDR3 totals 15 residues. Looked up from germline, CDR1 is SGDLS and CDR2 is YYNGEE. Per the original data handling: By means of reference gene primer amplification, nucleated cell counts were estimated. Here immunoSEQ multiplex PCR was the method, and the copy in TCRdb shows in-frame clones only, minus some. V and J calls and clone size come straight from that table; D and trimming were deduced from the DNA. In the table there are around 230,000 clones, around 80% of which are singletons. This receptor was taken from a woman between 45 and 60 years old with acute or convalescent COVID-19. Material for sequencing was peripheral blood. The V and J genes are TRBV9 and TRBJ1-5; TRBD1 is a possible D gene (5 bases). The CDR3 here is CASSVGSDRNQPQHF. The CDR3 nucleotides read TGTGCCAGCAGCGTAGGGTCCGACAGAAATCAGCCCCAGCATTTT.